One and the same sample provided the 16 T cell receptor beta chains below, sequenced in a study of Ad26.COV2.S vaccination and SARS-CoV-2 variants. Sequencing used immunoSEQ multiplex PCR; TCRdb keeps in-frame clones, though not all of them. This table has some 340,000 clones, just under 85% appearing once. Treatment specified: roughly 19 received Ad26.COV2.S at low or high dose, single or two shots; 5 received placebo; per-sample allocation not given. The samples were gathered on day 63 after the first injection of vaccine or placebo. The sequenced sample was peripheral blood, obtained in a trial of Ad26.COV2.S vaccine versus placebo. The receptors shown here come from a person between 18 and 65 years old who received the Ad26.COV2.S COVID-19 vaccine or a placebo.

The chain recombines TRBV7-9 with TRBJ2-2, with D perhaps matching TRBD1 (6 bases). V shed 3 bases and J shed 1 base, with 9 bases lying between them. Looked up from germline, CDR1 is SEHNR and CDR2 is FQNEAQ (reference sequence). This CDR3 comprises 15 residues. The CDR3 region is CASSFPTGNTGELFF. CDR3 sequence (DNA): TGTGCCAGCAGCTTCCCGACAGGGAACACCGGGGAGCTGTTTTTT.

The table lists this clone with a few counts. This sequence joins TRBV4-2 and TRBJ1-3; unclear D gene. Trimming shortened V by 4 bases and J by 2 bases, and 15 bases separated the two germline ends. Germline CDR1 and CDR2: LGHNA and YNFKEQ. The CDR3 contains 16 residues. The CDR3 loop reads CASSRGEVDAGNTIYF. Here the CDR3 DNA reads TGTGCCAGCAGCCGCGGCGAGGTGGATGCTGGAAACACCATATATTTT.

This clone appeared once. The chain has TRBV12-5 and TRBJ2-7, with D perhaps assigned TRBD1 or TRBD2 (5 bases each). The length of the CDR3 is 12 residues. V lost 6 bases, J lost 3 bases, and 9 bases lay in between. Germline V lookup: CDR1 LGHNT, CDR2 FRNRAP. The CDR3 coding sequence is TGTGCTAGTGGCCGGGACGGCTACGAGCAGTACTTC. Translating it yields CASGRDGYEQYF. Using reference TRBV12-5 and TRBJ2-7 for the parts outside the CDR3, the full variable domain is DARVTQTPRHKVTEMGQEVTMRCQPILGHNTVFWYRQTMMQGLELLAYFRNRAPLDDSGMPKDRFSAEMPDATLATLKIQPSEPRDSAVYFCASGRDGYEQYFGPGTRLTVT.

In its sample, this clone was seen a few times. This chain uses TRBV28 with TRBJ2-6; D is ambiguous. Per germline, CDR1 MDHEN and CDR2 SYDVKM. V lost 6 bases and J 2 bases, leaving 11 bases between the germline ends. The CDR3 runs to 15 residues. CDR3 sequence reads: CASRQVRAGANVLTF. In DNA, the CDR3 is TGTGCCAGCAGACAAGTTAGGGCTGGGGCCAACGTCCTGACTTTC.

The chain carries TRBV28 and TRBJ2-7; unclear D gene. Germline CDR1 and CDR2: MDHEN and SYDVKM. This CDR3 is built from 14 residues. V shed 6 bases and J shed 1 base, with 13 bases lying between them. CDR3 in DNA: TGTGCCAGCAGCCGACATTCAAAGTCCTACGAGCAGTACTTC. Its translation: CASSRHSKSYEQYF.

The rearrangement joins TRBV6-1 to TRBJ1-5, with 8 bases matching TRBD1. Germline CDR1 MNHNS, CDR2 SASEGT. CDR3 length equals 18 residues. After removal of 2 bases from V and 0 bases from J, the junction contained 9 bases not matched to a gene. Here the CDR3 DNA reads TGTGCCAGCAGTGAATCGGGACAGGTTTATCTTAGCAATCAGCCCCAGCATTTT. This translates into CASSESGQVYLSNQPQHF.

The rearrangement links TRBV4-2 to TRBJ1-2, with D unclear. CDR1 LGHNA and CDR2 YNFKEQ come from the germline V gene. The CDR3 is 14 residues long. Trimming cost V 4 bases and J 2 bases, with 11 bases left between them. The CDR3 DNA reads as TGTGCCAGCAGCCGAGACACGGGAAACTATGGCTACACCTTC. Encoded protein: CASSRDTGNYGYTF.

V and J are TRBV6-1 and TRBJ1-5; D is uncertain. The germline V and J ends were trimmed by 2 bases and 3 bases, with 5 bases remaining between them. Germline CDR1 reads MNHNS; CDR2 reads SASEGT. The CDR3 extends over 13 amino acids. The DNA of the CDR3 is TGTGCCAGCAGTGAATCCTTCAATCAGCCCCAGCATTTT. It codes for CASSESFNQPQHF.

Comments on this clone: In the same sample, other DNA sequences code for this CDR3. CDR3 residues: CASSEAQGLNHYGYTF. The CDR3 coding sequence is TGTGCCAGCAGTGAGGCACAGGGGCTCAATCACTATGGCTACACCTTC. The rearrangement joins TRBV25-1 to TRBJ1-2, with 7 bases matching TRBD1. The trim removed 3 bases at V and 3 bases at J, leaving 10 bases unmatched. This CDR3 region has 16 residues. Per germline, CDR1 MGHDK and CDR2 SYGVNS.

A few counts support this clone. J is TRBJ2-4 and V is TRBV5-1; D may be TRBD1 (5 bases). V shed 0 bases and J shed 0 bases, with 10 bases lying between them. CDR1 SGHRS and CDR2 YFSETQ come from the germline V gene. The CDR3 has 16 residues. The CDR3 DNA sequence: TGCGCCAGCAGCTTGGCTGACAGCTTAGCCAAAAACATTCAGTACTTC. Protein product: CASSLADSLAKNIQYF.

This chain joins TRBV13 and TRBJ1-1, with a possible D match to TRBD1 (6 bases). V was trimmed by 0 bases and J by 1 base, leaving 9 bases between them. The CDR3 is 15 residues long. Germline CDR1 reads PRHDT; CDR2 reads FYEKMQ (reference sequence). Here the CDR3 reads CASSLGRQANTEAFF. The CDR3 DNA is TGTGCCAGCAGCTTAGGGCGACAGGCGAACACTGAAGCTTTCTTT.

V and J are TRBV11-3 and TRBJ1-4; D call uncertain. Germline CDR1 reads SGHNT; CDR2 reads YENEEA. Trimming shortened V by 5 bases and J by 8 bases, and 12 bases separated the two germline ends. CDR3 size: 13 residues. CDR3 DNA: TGTGCCAGCAGCCGGTCGACGGGCGAAAAACTGTTTTTT. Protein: CASSRSTGEKLFF.

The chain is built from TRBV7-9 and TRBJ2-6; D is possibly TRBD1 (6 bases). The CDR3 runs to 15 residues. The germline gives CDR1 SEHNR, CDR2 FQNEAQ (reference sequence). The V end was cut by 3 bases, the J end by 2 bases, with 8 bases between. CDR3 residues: CASSFRGTGANVLTF. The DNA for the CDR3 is TGTGCCAGCAGCTTTAGGGGGACTGGGGCCAACGTCCTGACTTTC.

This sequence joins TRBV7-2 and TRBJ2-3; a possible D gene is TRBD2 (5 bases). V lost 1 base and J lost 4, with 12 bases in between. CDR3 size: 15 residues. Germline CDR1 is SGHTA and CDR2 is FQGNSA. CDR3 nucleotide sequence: TGTGCCAGCAGCTTAGGAGGGATTACGGCAGATACGCAGTATTTT. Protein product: CASSLGGITADTQYF.

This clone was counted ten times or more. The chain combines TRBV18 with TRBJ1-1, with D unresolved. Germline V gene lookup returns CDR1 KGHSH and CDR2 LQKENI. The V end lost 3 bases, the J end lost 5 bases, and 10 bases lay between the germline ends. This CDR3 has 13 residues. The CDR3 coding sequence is TGTGCCAGCTCACCCGACGGGCAAACTGAAGCTTTCTTT. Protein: CASSPDGQTEAFF.

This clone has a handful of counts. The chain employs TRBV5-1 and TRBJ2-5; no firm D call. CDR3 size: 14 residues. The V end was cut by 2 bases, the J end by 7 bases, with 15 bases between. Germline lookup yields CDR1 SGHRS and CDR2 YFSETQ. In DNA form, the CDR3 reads TGCGCCAGCAGCTTAGACTCCTCTCTGGGGACCCAGTACTTC. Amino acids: CASSLDSSLGTQYF.